The following is a T cell receptor (beta chain) sequence with its context. The antigen is undetermined. This sample is part of a study of identical twins. Study results and caveats: Whereas memory repertoires showed no such difference, abundant cord blood beta clonotypes carried fewer insertions. Conclusions rested on cross-sectional statistics rather than following the same donors.

This CDR3 is 13 amino acids long. V was cut by 6 bases and J by 4 bases, with 12 bases left in between. Germline CDR1 and CDR2: MNHEY and SMNVEV (reference sequence). A single record per CDR3 protein comes from TCRdb applying MiXCR to the 5' RACE reads. This sample has some 210,000 distinct CDR3 sequences, with 15% found just once. Another study also made use of these data, one on T cells expressing NK-cell markers. From that report: There were seven HCMV-seropositive donors and one seronegative donor among the eight sequenced. Several of the experiments relied on an anti-gamma-delta TCR antibody so that only alpha-beta TCR T cells were sorted.

Sequenced sample: CD8+ T cells sorted from blood. This clonotype originated in a woman aged 18-30 years in good health. The genes are TRBV27 and TRBJ1-2; no clear D. The CDR3 DNA is TGTGCCAGCAGGCCCGGTGGTCCCTATGGCTACACCTTC. Translated, it gives CASRPGGPYGYTF.